The source of this T cell receptor beta chain is a study of Ad26.COV2.S vaccination and SARS-CoV-2 variants. Study-level information: Donor was one of the participants in the Ad26.COV2.S arm of the COV1001 trial. Intramuscular Ad26.COV2.S doses were given once or twice, 56 days apart.

Comment on this clone: Its antigen is not identified.

Treatment defined: some 19 received Ad26.COV2.S at low or high dose, single or two shots; several received placebo; per-sample allocation not given. Each sample was drawn 63 days after the first injection (of vaccine or placebo). Wuhan-strain spike was delivered by a replication-incompetent Ad26 vector. Study conclusions and caveats: Substantial response breadth was reportedly seen for spike-specific CD8+ and CD4+ T cells after vaccination.

CDR1 SGHAT and CDR2 FQNNGV come from the germline V gene. The V and J ends lost 8 bases and 4 bases respectively, with 20 bases between them. The length of the CDR3 is 15 residues. TCRdb's table, derived via immunoSEQ multiplex PCR, lists solely in-frame clones and lacks some. The sample records some 370,000 clones, approximately 83% being singletons. The clonotype originates from a person between 18 and 59 years old who received the Ad26.COV2.S COVID-19 vaccine or a placebo. The input for sequencing was peripheral blood, taken in a trial of Ad26.COV2.S vaccine versus placebo. The chain is built from TRBV11-2 and TRBJ1-2, with D unclear. In DNA, the CDR3 is TGTGCCAGCCAGCCCCCCCGTATAGGTTTCTATGGCTACACCTTC. Protein: CASQPPRIGFYGYTF.